A selection of T cell receptor beta chains follows, all from one sample in a study of response to subunit inactivated influenza vaccine. TCRdb re-called the RT-PCR reads through MiXCR, storing one row per CDR3 protein. The sample carries about 480,000 distinct CDR3 sequences, around 25% recorded once. Material: CD4+ T cells sorted from PBMCs, obtained roughly 5 days after vaccination. The receptor set was obtained from a man aged 50 or older who received an inactivated influenza vaccine. The CDR3 runs from the conserved cysteine through the conserved F or W. The D gene is left open where the match is weak. A clone size is listed for some rows: how often the clone was seen (once, few, many), or a class if it is expanded.

d_gene	v_gene	j_gene	abundance	CDR3aa	CDR3nt
TRBD2	TRBV20-1	TRBJ2-1	few	CSARKRTSGGPLEQFF	TGCAGTGCTAGAAAACGGACTAGCGGGGGCCCGTTGGAGCAGTTCTTC
.	TRBV20-1	TRBJ2-7	.	CSARNSYEQYF	TGCAGTGCTCGGAACTCCTACGAGCAGTACTTC
TRBD1	TRBV5-6	TRBJ2-2	.	CASSLRQGIFSGELFF	TGTGCCAGCAGCTTAAGACAGGGGATCTTTTCCGGGGAGCTGTTTTTT
TRBD1	TRBV2	TRBJ1-6	few	CASSAGTGSSPLHF	TGTGCCAGCAGCGCTGGGACAGGGAGCTCACCCCTCCACTTT
.	TRBV20-1	TRBJ2-3	few	CSASGLAKDTQYF	TGCAGTGCTAGCGGTCTAGCGAAAGATACGCAGTATTTT
.	TRBV11-2	TRBJ2-4	few	CASSLDGLNIQYF	TGTGCCAGCAGCTTAGACGGCCTAAACATTCAGTACTTC
.	TRBV4-3	TRBJ2-3	few	CASSQELGGLTDTQYF	TGCGCCAGCAGCCAAGAGCTGGGGGGGCTCACAGATACGCAGTATTTT
.	TRBV5-1	TRBJ1-1	.	CASSLDSPRTTEAFF	TGCGCCAGCAGCTTGGACAGCCCAAGGACCACTGAAGCTTTCTTT
TRBD1	TRBV6-1	TRBJ1-5	few	CASSADSGGRSNQPQHF	TGTGCCAGCAGTGCAGATTCAGGGGGCCGGAGCAATCAGCCCCAGCATTTT
.	TRBV12-3/TRBV12-4	TRBJ2-2	.	CAGSFIAVGELFF	TGTGCCGGCAGTTTTATTGCGGTCGGGGAGCTGTTTTTT
TRBD1	TRBV7-2	TRBJ1-2	.	CASSLALGRGLSYGYTF	TGTGCCAGCAGCTTAGCGTTGGGTAGGGGGCTCAGTTATGGCTACACCTTC
.	TRBV5-1	TRBJ1-1	.	CASSSRQSNTEAFF	TGCGCCAGCAGCAGCAGACAGTCCAACACTGAAGCTTTCTTT
TRBD1	TRBV5-1	TRBJ1-3	.	CASSLEPTGASGNTIYF	TGCGCCAGCAGCTTGGAGCCCACAGGGGCGAGTGGAAACACCATATATTTT
.	TRBV30	TRBJ1-5	.	CAWSVYGQPQHF	TGTGCCTGGAGTGTATATGGCCAGCCCCAGCATTTT
TRBD2	TRBV11-1	TRBJ2-7	.	CASSHDVPGGITYEQYF	TGTGCCAGCAGCCACGACGTACCGGGAGGAATAACCTACGAGCAGTACTTC
TRBD2	TRBV18	TRBJ2-1	.	CASSPPPSGGPRQF	TGTGCCAGCTCACCACCTCCTAGCGGGGGCCCCCGTCAATTC
TRBD1	TRBV5-1	TRBJ2-1	few	CASSSDQGATYNEQFF	TGCGCCAGCAGCTCAGATCAGGGGGCTACCTACAATGAGCAGTTCTTC
TRBD2	TRBV6-2/TRBV6-3	TRBJ2-2	few	CASSSTSGGTGELFF	TGTGCCAGCAGTTCGACTAGCGGGGGGACCGGGGAGCTGTTTTTT
.	TRBV6-4	TRBJ2-3	.	CASRGVGGGTDTQYF	TGTGCCAGCAGAGGAGTGGGGGGCGGCACAGATACGCAGTATTTT
.	TRBV6-1	TRBJ1-5	few	CASSIEGGGNQPQHF	TGTGCCAGCAGCATCGAGGGGGGGGGCAATCAGCCCCAGCATTTT
TRBD1	TRBV6-2/TRBV6-3	TRBJ2-7	.	CASNSIRGARGSSYEQYF	TGTGCCAGCAATAGTATCCGAGGCGCCAGGGGGAGCTCCTACGAGCAGTACTTC
TRBD2	TRBV5-1	TRBJ2-2	few	CASSFGDGRDTGELFF	TGCGCCAGCAGCTTCGGCGACGGGAGGGACACCGGGGAGCTGTTTTTT
.	TRBV28	TRBJ2-1	.	CASSYGGGRLNEQFF	TGTGCCAGCAGTTACGGGGGAGGCCGCCTGAATGAGCAGTTCTTC
.	TRBV20-1	TRBJ2-2	.	CSGSEGNTGELFF	TGCAGTGGGTCGGAGGGGAACACCGGGGAGCTGTTTTTT
TRBD1	TRBV5-1	TRBJ2-6	few	CASSLAQGAGANVLTF	TGCGCCAGCAGCTTGGCCCAGGGGGCTGGGGCCAACGTCCTGACTTTC
TRBD1	TRBV7-2	TRBJ1-1	few	CASSRRTGNTEAFF	TGTGCCAGCAGCCGGAGGACAGGGAACACTGAAGCTTTCTTT
TRBD1	TRBV7-6	TRBJ2-5	.	CASSLLGTASQETQYF	TGTGCCAGCAGCCTACTAGGGACAGCCTCCCAAGAGACCCAGTACTTC
TRBD2	TRBV27	TRBJ2-3	.	CASWTSGKSDTQYF	TGTGCCAGCTGGACTAGCGGGAAATCAGATACGCAGTATTTT